Included here is one T cell receptor (beta chain) sequence, with context. This specimen comes from a study of blood T cells in healthy people across ages. Combining a sample-barcoded 5' primer with a J-beta primer mix, a second PCR ran for about 6 to 11 cycles. TCRdb fed the 5' RACE reads into MiXCR, producing one record per CDR3 protein. Counted here are some 850,000 distinct CDR3 sequences, about a quarter occurring once; the ten biggest clones make up over 2.5%. Germline V gene sequence: CDR1 SNHLY, CDR2 FYNNEI. V lost 3 bases and J lost 3, with 5 bases in between. The CDR3 has 12 amino acids. These data were likewise used in another study, on T cells of mothers and their children.

V usage is TRBV2 and J usage is TRBJ2-5, with unresolved D. This receptor was identified in a boy aged 5-17 years in good health. Source material: blood. CDR3 nucleotide sequence: TGTGCCAGCAGTGATGGAAAAGAGACCCAGTACTTC. Translated: CASSDGKETQYF.